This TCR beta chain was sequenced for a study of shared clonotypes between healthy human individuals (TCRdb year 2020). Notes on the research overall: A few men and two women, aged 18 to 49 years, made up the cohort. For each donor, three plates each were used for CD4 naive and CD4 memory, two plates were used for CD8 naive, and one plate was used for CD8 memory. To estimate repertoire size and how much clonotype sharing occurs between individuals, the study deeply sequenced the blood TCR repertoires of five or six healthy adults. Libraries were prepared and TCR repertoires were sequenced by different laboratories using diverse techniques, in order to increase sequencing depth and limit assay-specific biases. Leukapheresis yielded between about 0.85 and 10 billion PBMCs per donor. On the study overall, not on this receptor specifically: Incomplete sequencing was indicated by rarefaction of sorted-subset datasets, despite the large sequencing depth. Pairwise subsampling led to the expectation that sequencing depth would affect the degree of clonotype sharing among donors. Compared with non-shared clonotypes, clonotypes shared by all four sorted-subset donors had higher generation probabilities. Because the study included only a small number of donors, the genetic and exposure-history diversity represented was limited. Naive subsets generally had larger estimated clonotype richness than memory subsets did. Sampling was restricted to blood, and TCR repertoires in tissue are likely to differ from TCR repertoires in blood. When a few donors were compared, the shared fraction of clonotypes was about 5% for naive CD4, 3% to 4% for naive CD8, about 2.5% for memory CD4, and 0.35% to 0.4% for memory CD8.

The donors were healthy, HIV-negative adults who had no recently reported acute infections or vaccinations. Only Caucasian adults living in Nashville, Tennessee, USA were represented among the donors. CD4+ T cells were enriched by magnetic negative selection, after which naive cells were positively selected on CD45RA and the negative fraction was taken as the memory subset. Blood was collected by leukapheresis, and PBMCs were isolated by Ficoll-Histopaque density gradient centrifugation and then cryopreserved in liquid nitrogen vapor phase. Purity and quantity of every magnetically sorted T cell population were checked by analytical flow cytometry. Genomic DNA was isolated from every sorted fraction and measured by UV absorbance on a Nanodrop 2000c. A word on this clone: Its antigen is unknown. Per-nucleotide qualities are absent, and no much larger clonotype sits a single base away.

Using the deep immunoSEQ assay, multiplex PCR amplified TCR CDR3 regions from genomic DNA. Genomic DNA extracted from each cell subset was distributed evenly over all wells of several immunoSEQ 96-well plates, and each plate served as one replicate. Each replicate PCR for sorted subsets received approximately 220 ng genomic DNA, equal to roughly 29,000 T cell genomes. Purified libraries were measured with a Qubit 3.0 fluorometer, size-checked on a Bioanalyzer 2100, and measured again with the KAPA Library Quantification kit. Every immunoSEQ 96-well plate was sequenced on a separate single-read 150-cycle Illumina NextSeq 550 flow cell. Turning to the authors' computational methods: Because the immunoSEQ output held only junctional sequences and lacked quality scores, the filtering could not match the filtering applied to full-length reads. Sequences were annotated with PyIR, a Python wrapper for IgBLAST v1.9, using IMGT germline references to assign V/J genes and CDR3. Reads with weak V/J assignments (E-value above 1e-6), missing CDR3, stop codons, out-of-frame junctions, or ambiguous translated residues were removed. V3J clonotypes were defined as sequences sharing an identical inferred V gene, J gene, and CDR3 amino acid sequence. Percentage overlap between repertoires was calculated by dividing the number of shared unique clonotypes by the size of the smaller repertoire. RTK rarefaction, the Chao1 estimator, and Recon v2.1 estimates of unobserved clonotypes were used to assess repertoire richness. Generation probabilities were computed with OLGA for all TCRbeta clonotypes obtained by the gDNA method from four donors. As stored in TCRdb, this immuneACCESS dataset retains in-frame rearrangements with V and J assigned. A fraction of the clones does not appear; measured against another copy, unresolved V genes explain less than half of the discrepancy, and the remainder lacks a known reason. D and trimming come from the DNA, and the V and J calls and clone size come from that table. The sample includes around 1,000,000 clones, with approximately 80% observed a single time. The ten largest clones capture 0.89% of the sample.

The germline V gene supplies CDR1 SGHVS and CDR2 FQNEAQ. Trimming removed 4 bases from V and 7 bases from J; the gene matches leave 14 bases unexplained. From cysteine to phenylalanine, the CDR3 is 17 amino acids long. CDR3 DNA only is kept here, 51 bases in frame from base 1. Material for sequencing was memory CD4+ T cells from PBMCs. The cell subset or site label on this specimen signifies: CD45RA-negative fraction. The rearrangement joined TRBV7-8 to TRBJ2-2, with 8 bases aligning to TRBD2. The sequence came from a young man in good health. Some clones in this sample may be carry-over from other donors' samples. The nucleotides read TGTGCCAGCAGCTCAACCGGGGGTAGCGGGATTGTCGGGGAGCTGTTTTTT. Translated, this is CASSSTGGSGIVGELFF.